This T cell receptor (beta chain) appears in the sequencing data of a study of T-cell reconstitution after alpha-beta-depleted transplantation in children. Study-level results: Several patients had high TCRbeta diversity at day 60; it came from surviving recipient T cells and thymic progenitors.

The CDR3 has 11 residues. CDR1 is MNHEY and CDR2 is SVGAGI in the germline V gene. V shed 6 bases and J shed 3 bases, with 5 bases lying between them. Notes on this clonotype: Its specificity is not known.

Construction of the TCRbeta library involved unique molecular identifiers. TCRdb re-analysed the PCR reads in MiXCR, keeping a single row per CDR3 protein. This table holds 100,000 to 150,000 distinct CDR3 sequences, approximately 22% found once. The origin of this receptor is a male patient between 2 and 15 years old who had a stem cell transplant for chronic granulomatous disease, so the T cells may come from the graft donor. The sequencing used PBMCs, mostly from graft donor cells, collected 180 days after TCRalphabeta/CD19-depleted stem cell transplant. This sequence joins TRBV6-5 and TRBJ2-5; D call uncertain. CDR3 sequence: CASRSKETQYF. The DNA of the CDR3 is TGTGCCAGCAGATCAAAAGAGACCCAGTACTTC.